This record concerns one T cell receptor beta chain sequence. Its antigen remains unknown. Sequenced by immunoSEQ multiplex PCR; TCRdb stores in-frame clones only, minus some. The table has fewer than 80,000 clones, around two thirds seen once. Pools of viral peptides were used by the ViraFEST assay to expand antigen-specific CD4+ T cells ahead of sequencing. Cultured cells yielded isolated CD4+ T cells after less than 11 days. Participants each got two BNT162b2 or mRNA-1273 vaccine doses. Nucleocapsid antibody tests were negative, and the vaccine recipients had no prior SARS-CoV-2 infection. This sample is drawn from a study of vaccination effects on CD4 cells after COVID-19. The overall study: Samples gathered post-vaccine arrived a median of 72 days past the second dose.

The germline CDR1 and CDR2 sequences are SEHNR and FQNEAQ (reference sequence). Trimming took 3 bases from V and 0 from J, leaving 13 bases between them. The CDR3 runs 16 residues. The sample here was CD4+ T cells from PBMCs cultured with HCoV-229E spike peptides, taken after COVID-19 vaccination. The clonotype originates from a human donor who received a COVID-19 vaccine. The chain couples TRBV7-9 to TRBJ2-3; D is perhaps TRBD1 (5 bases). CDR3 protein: CASSFGHTASTDTQYF. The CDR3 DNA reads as TGTGCCAGCAGCTTCGGACACACCGCTAGCACAGATACGCAGTATTTT.